This TCR beta chain was sequenced during a study of T cell changes during pregnancy in multiple sclerosis. Using immunoSEQ multiplex PCR, the repertoire was profiled, and TCRdb retains in-frame clones only, with some absent. The sample shows roughly 40,000 clones, approximately 92% of them seen only once. CDR3 length equals 12 residues. V was pared by 6 bases and J by 5 bases, with 3 bases of the junction left unmatched. Germline values: CDR1 MNHNS, CDR2 SASEGT. This clone came up once. The rearrangement joins TRBV6-1 to TRBJ2-5, with 7 bases aligning to TRBD1. Sequenced here: CD4+ T cells from peripheral blood mononuclear cells, sampled in the second trimester of pregnancy. The receptor comes from a female donor in good health, enrolled as a control in a pregnancy study. The DNA of the CDR3 is TGTGCCAGCAGACAGGGGTGGGAGACCCAGTACTTC. Translated: CASRQGWETQYF.